These T cell receptor beta chains were read from a single sample in a study of human T cells and chemical hapten exposure. TCRdb fed the RACE reads into MiXCR, producing one record per CDR3 protein. The sample holds 150,000 to 200,000 distinct CDR3 sequences, roughly 15% seen once. Sample: whole blood, taken in connection with sensitization to the hapten diphenylcyclopropenone (DPC). The receptor set was obtained from a woman under 40 with alopecia areata. Some clones in this sample may be carry-over from other donors' samples. Both conserved end residues are part of each CDR3. D genes are given only for firm matches. Expanded clones get a size class; other rows say once, few or many, or leave the size out.

TRBJ1-2 | many | TRBV20-1 | - | CSARDSYRVDGYTF | TGCAGTGCTAGAGATTCGTACAGGGTGGATGGCTACACCTTC
TRBJ1-1 | many | TRBV5-1 | - | CASSLEPGTEAFF | TGCGCCAGCAGCTTAGAACCGGGCACTGAAGCTTTCTTT
TRBJ2-5 | many | TRBV6-2/TRBV6-3 | TRBD2 | CASSRGAVAGSQETQYF | TGTGCCAGCAGCCGAGGTGCGGTAGCGGGGAGCCAAGAGACCCAGTACTTC
TRBJ2-5 | few | TRBV5-8 | - | CASSLWQETQYF | TGTGCCAGCAGCTTGTGGCAAGAGACCCAGTACTTC
TRBJ1-4 | many | TRBV15 | - | CATSRDPGPNEKLFF | TGTGCCACCAGCAGAGATCCGGGACCTAATGAAAAACTGTTTTTT
TRBJ2-3 | few | TRBV29-1 | - | CSVRLVLTDTQYF | TGCAGCGTAAGACTAGTTCTCACAGATACGCAGTATTTT
TRBJ2-7 | many | TRBV18 | - | CASSRASYEQYF | TGTGCCAGCTCACGGGCTTCCTACGAGCAGTACTTC
TRBJ2-1 | - | TRBV12-3/TRBV12-4 | - | CASSLSGRDAEQFF | TGTGCCAGCAGTTTATCTGGCAGGGATGCTGAGCAGTTCTTC
TRBJ2-3 | many | TRBV4-2 | - | CASSQEEPTDTQYF | TGTGCCAGCAGCCAAGAGGAACCCACAGATACGCAGTATTTT
TRBJ1-2 | - | TRBV6-2/TRBV6-3 | - | CASSKQGYYGYTF | TGTGCCAGCAGTAAACAGGGCTACTATGGCTACACCTTC
TRBJ2-5 | - | TRBV15 | - | CATSTGQPQETQYF | TGTGCCACCAGCACCGGACAGCCCCAAGAGACCCAGTACTTC
TRBJ2-7 | few | TRBV6-5 | - | CASRLHEGSYEQYF | TGTGCCAGCAGGCTACACGAGGGTAGCTACGAGCAGTACTTC
TRBJ2-3 | - | TRBV12-3/TRBV12-4 | TRBD1 | CASRGGTGNADTQYF | TGTGCCAGCAGAGGTGGGACAGGGAACGCAGATACGCAGTATTTT
TRBJ2-1 | - | TRBV5-1 | - | CASSTDLGNEQFF | TGCGCCAGCAGCACGGACCTAGGGAATGAGCAGTTCTTC
TRBJ1-2 | few | TRBV10-3 | TRBD1 | CATGDSEQSGYTF | TGTGCCACCGGGGACAGTGAACAAAGTGGCTACACCTTC
TRBJ1-5 | - | TRBV20-1 | - | CSASKGTSNQPQHF | TGCAGTGCTAGCAAAGGGACTAGCAATCAGCCCCAGCATTTT
TRBJ2-7 | few | TRBV4-1 | TRBD1 | CASSQGQGKYF | TGCGCCAGCAGCCAAGGACAGGGAAAGTACTTC
TRBJ2-1 | few | TRBV5-1 | - | CASSFPEVSSYNEQFF | TGCGCCAGCAGTTTTCCTGAGGTTAGCTCCTACAATGAGCAGTTCTTC
TRBJ1-1 | few | TRBV29-1 | - | CSSGDLGAEAFF | TGCAGCTCGGGGGACTTAGGCGCTGAAGCTTTCTTT
TRBJ1-5 | many | TRBV2 | - | CASSLGEVGNQPQHF | TGTGCCAGCAGTTTAGGGGAGGTGGGCAATCAGCCCCAGCATTTT
TRBJ2-2 | - | TRBV11-3 | - | CASSHSPAGAIAGELFF | TGTGCCAGCAGCCATTCCCCGGCAGGGGCGATCGCCGGGGAGCTGTTTTTT
TRBJ2-7 | few | TRBV7-2 | - | CASSFRQNYEQYF | TGTGCCAGCAGCTTTAGACAGAACTACGAGCAGTACTTC
TRBJ1-1 | few | TRBV29-1 | - | CSVSPGAGTEAFF | TGCAGCGTTTCGCCCGGGGCGGGTACTGAAGCTTTCTTT
TRBJ2-7 | few | TRBV18 | - | CASSLQSSEQYF | TGTGCCAGCTCACTACAAAGTTCCGAGCAGTACTTC
TRBJ2-1 | - | TRBV7-3 | TRBD2 | CASSLSLAGGNEQFF | TGTGCCAGCAGCTTAAGTCTAGCGGGAGGTAATGAGCAGTTCTTC
TRBJ2-5 | - | TRBV21-1 | - | CASTLGSGAQETQYF | TGTGCCAGCACGCTGGGGAGTGGGGCACAAGAGACCCAGTACTTC
TRBJ2-1 | - | TRBV28 | - | CASSLIGQNEQFF | TGTGCCAGCAGTCTAATCGGACAGAATGAGCAGTTCTTC
TRBJ1-5 | many | TRBV28 | - | CASIPAGAVLDNQPQHF | TGTGCCAGCATCCCTGCAGGGGCGGTTTTGGACAATCAGCCCCAGCATTTT
TRBJ1-5 | many | TRBV12-3/TRBV12-4 | - | CASSFAGGTQPQHF | TGTGCCAGCAGTTTTGCGGGGGGCACTCAGCCCCAGCATTTT
TRBJ2-2 | - | TRBV19 | TRBD1 | CASSPGTGSEVDTGELFF | TGTGCCAGTAGTCCCGGGACAGGGTCGGAGGTTGACACCGGGGAGCTGTTTTTT
TRBJ2-7 | many | TRBV2 | TRBD2 | CASSEREGPYEQYF | TGTGCCAGCAGTGAGAGGGAGGGCCCCTACGAGCAGTACTTC
TRBJ1-6 | - | TRBV20-1 | - | CSAREVETSNSPLHF | TGCAGTGCTAGAGAGGTGGAGACGTCCAATTCACCCCTCCACTTT
TRBJ1-3 | many | TRBV7-2 | - | CASSPDGGSGNTIYF | TGTGCCAGCAGCCCAGATGGGGGCTCTGGAAACACCATATATTTT
TRBJ2-2 | many | TRBV24-1 | - | CATSGTQNTGELFF | TGTGCCACCAGTGGGACACAGAACACCGGGGAGCTGTTTTTT
TRBJ2-5 | - | TRBV7-3 | - | CASSLNPGTETQYF | TGTGCCAGCAGCTTAAACCCAGGGACGGAGACCCAGTACTTC
TRBJ1-1 | - | TRBV4-3 | - | CASSQETANTEAFF | TGCGCCAGCAGCCAGGAGACAGCGAACACTGAAGCTTTCTTT
TRBJ2-7 | - | TRBV11-2 | TRBD2 | CASSSQRGGLYEQYF | TGTGCCAGCAGCTCCCAGCGGGGGGGCCTCTACGAGCAGTACTTC
TRBJ2-7 | - | TRBV29-1 | - | CSVPRPREQYF | TGCAGCGTTCCCCGGCCCCGCGAGCAGTACTTC
TRBJ1-3 | few | TRBV4-3 | - | CASSQDRVSSGNTIYF | TGCGCCAGCAGCCAAGATCGGGTGAGCTCTGGAAACACCATATATTTT
TRBJ1-1 | few | TRBV7-8 | - | CASSLARRVAEAFF | TGTGCCAGCAGCTTAGCGAGGAGGGTGGCTGAAGCTTTCTTT
TRBJ1-1 | many | TRBV7-3 | - | CASSLKWDTEAFF | TGTGCCAGCAGCTTAAAATGGGACACTGAAGCTTTCTTT